This T cell receptor beta chain was identified in a study of blood T cell repertoires in COVID-19. The protocol was immunoSEQ multiplex PCR, while the TCRdb copy is restricted to in-frame clones and leaves out a portion. The sample lists 85,000 to 100,000 clones, about nine tenths seen once, with 27% in the top ten. Germline assignment: CDR1 SEHNR and CDR2 FQNEAQ (reference sequence). CDR3 length: 19 residues. The V gene end was trimmed by 3 bases and the J gene end by 2 bases; junction bases not matched to a gene: 13. This receptor was identified in a man aged 50-59 years with active or convalescent COVID-19. Sequencing was performed on peripheral blood. The chain has TRBV7-9 and TRBJ1-5, with 10 bases that match TRBD1. CDR3 sequence (DNA): TGTGCCAGCAGCTTGTTGTCCCGGGACAGGGGTCGGGGCAATCAGCCCCAGCATTTT. Encoded protein: CASSLLSRDRGRGNQPQHF.